The 14 T cell receptor beta chains given below trace back to one sample, sequenced in a study of blood T cells in healthy people across ages. For the second PCR, which ran for roughly 6 to 12 cycles, a sample-barcoded 5' primer and a J-beta primer mix were used. TCRdb re-analysed the 5' RACE reads in MiXCR, keeping a single row per CDR3 protein. The sample consists of about 1.1 million distinct CDR3 sequences, more than 30% of them appearing once. Sequenced material: blood. Source of these receptors: a man between 18 and 35 years old in good health.

This clonotype showed up just a few times. V usage is TRBV4-1 and J usage is TRBJ1-1, with D perhaps matching TRBD1 (5 bases). CDR3 length equals 19 residues. V lost 0 bases and J 1 base, leaving 21 bases between the germline ends. The V gene's germline CDR1 is MGHRA and CDR2 YSYEKL. The CDR3 DNA sequence: TGCGCCAGCAGCCAAGAGGGAAGAAGGGCAGGGACGCGGAACACTGAAGCTTTCTTT. Its protein product is CASSQEGRRAGTRNTEAFF.

This chain uses TRBV6-2 or TRBV6-3 with TRBJ1-2, with D maybe TRBD1 (6 bases). Between the trimmed V and J ends, which lost 5 bases and 4 bases, there was a span of 20 bases. Per the germline V gene, CDR1 is MNHEY and CDR2 is SVGEGT. The CDR3 runs to 16 residues. The CDR3 DNA follows: TGTGCCAGCAGTATGGACAGAATCATCAAAACCTATGGCTACACCTTC. This gives the protein CASSMDRIIKTYGYTF.

This clonotype turned up a few times. The chain combines TRBV25-1 with TRBJ2-5, with D uncertain. CDR3 size: 14 residues. The V gene lost 2 bases and the J gene lost 5 bases, with 12 bases spanning the gap. Germline assignment: CDR1 MGHDK and CDR2 SYGVNS. The CDR3 reads CASSEASAQETQYF. Written as DNA, the CDR3 is TGTGCCAGCAGTGAAGCTTCGGCTCAGGAGACCCAGTACTTC. Full variable domain (outside the CDR3, taken from reference TRBV25-1 and TRBJ2-5): EADIYQTPRYLVIGTGKKITLECSQTMGHDKMYWYQQDPGMELHLIHYSYGVNSTEKGDLSSESTVSRIRTEHFPLTLESARPSHTSQYLCASSEASAQETQYFGPGTRLLVL.

This clonotype showed up just a few times. V usage is TRBV6-2 or TRBV6-3 and J usage is TRBJ1-1, with D hard to call. The CDR3 length is 16 residues. V was clipped by 0 bases and J by 1 base, with 12 bases between them. The germline V gene encodes CDR1 MNHEY and CDR2 SVGEGT. CDR3 DNA: TGTGCCAGCAGTTACTCGAGATATGGGGAGAACACTGAAGCTTTCTTT. This encodes CASSYSRYGENTEAFF.

V usage is TRBV29-1 and J usage is TRBJ2-2; D remains unclear. The CDR3 runs 14 residues. Trimming shortened V by 0 bases and J by 2 bases, and 7 bases separated the two germline ends. CDR1 SQVTM and CDR2 ANQGSEA come from the germline V gene. The CDR3 DNA is TGCAGCGTTGAAGACATCAGAAACACCGGGGAGCTGTTTTTT. Its protein is CSVEDIRNTGELFF.

J is TRBJ2-5 and V is TRBV5-8, with TRBD2 identical over 11 bases. CDR1 and CDR2 (germline): SGHTS, YDEGEE. J was trimmed by 1 base and V by 0 bases; bases with no gene match: 11. This CDR3 comprises 19 residues. The CDR3 nucleotides are TGTGCCAGCAGCTTGGTGATCGGTCTAGCGGGGGGCCTCCAAGAGACCCAGTACTTC. Amino acid sequence: CASSLVIGLAGGLQETQYF.

In its sample, this clonotype was seen a few times. This sequence joins TRBV12-3 or TRBV12-4 and TRBJ2-3, with D possibly being TRBD1 (6 bases). V dropped 6 bases and J dropped 1 base, with 32 bases sitting between them. The CDR3 covers 21 residues. The CDR3 DNA reads TGTGCCAGCAGCACCTCCCGACAGGCGGTAGAAGGGGCGACACGCACAGATACGCAGTATTTT. Its protein product is CASSTSRQAVEGATRTDTQYF.

The rearrangement joins TRBV7-2 to TRBJ2-5; possible D gene TRBD1, 8 bases. The CDR3 is made up of 15 amino acids. Trimming took off 4 bases at V and 7 bases at J, with 19 bases between the two ends. CDR1 and CDR2 from the germline V gene are SGHTA and FQGNSA. DNA of the CDR3: TGTGCCAGCAGCTATCAGACAGGGGAGGGGGGGACCCAGTACTTC. Protein product: CASSYQTGEGGTQYF. Using reference TRBV7-2 and TRBJ2-5 for the parts outside the CDR3, the full variable domain is GAGVSQSPSNKVTEKGKDVELRCDPISGHTALYWYRQSLGQGLEFLIYFQGNSAPDKSGLPSDRFSAERTGGSVSTLTIQRTQQEDSAVYLCASSYQTGEGGTQYFGPGTRLLVL.

V gene TRBV20-1 combines with J gene TRBJ2-3, with TRBD1 as a possible D gene (6 bases). The CDR3 runs 16 residues. V lost 3 bases and J lost 2, with 18 bases in between. CDR1 is DFQATT and CDR2 is SNEGSKA in the germline V gene (reference sequence). This CDR3 is CSARDQGLSHTDTQYF. CDR3 coding DNA: TGCAGTGCTAGGGACCAGGGGTTATCACACACAGATACGCAGTATTTT.

The gene calls are TRBV9 and TRBJ1-1; D is possibly TRBD1 (6 bases). The ends were cut back, 4 bases at V and 5 bases at J, with 15 bases in the middle. CDR3 length equals 14 residues. Per the germline V gene, CDR1 is SGDLS and CDR2 is YYNGEE. The CDR3 sequence is CASSPRTGRTEAFF. CDR3 nucleotide sequence: TGTGCCAGCAGCCCCCGTACAGGGAGGACTGAAGCTTTCTTT.

This clonotype turned up a few times. The V and J genes are TRBV11-1 and TRBJ2-1; 7 nucleotides agree with TRBD1. Germline V gene sequence: CDR1 SGHAT, CDR2 FQDESV (reference sequence). This CDR3 contains 14 residues. V lost 3 bases and J lost 6; bases outside the gene matches: 5. The CDR3 reads CASSFANRGNEQFF. The CDR3 DNA reads as TGTGCCAGCAGCTTCGCAAACAGGGGCAATGAGCAGTTCTTC.

This clonotype was counted only a few times. This CDR3 is CASSSTGGRGSPNVLTF. As DNA, the CDR3 is TGTGCCAGCAGTTCCACGGGGGGTAGGGGTAGTCCAAACGTCCTGACTTTC. The chain is built from TRBV6-5 and TRBJ2-6; 7 nucleotides agree with TRBD2. This CDR3 is 17 amino acids long. V lost 4 bases, J lost 10 bases, and 16 bases stayed unmatched. Germline-derived CDR1 and CDR2 are MNHEY and SVGAGI.

The chain joins TRBV20-1 to TRBJ1-4, with D uncertain. With 0 bases removed from V and 8 bases from J, the gap between germline ends came to 13 bases. There are 14 residues in the CDR3. Germline loops: CDR1 DFQATT, CDR2 SNEGSKA (reference sequence). The CDR3 nucleotides read TGCAGTGCTAGAGACCCTAAAGGGTCCGAAAAACTGTTTTTT. It codes for CSARDPKGSEKLFF.

The V and J genes are TRBV25-1 and TRBJ1-2, with D possibly TRBD1 on 6 matching bases. Per the germline V gene, CDR1 is MGHDK and CDR2 is SYGVNS. Trimming removed 3 bases at V and 4 bases at J, with 21 bases between. The CDR3 is made up of 17 amino acids. CDR3: CASSDLEAGVDVYGYTF. The CDR3 region has the DNA TGTGCCAGCAGTGATCTAGAGGCAGGGGTGGACGTCTATGGCTACACCTTC.